The 27 T cell receptor beta chains given below trace back to one sample, sequenced in a study of a mutant IDH1 vaccine in newly diagnosed glioma. Time point indicated: baseline, week 1 (first vaccination visit). Described treatment: pre-vaccination baseline after standard-of-care therapy. Assay used: immunoSEQ multiplex PCR; TCRdb lists only in-frame clones, some missing. The sample lists about 88,000 clones, about four fifths occurring once. Sequenced here: PBMCs, sampled from a glioma patient treated with radiotherapy, temozolomide or both. The origin of the receptors is a man aged 40-49 years with glioma. Some clones in this sample may be carry-over from other donors' samples.

There are a few counts of this clone. The DNA for the CDR3 is TGTGCCAGCAGCCAGCCCCAAGGTCTAGCTCTTCCTGAGACCCAGTACTTC. Translating gives CASSQPQGLALPETQYF. This rearrangement joins TRBV13 to TRBJ2-5, with a weak D call TRBD2 (5 bases). The germline V gene encodes CDR1 PRHDT and CDR2 FYEKMQ (reference sequence). V gave up 5 bases and J gave up 5 bases, with 24 bases separating them. CDR3 length: 17 amino acids.

The rearrangement joins TRBV10-3 to TRBJ1-5; 10 bases align to TRBD1. J lost 7 bases, V lost 4 bases, and 4 bases had no gene match. The CDR3 runs 14 residues. CDR1 ENHRY and CDR2 SYGVKD come from the germline V gene. The CDR3 nucleotides read TGTGCCATCAGTGGGACAGGGGGAGACCAGCCCCAGCATTTT. This translates into CAISGTGGDQPQHF.

The chain is built from TRBV6-6 and TRBJ2-3, with 7 bases identical to TRBD2. Trimming removed 8 bases from V and 3 bases from J; junction bases left unmatched: 8. The CDR3 spans 14 residues. Per the germline V gene, CDR1 is MNHNY and CDR2 is SVGAGI (reference sequence). CDR3 amino acids: CASAPGGGTDTQYF. In DNA, the CDR3 is TGTGCCAGCGCCCCCGGCGGGGGTACAGATACGCAGTATTTT.

The J gene is TRBJ2-4, the V gene TRBV10-2; 11 bases are a match to TRBD2. Per germline, CDR1 WSHSY and CDR2 SAAADI. This CDR3 contains 14 residues. V lost 5 bases, J lost 6 bases, and 3 bases stayed unmatched. The CDR3 protein is CASSLLAGGNIQYF. The CDR3 DNA follows: TGCGCCAGCAGTCTCCTAGCGGGGGGAAACATTCAGTACTTC.

This chain links TRBV2 with TRBJ1-6; TRBD1 matches 9 bases. CDR1 and CDR2 (germline): SNHLY, FYNNEI. Unmatched junction bases numbered 2, after V lost 7 bases and J lost 7 bases. CDR3 length: 13 amino acids. The CDR3 bases are TGTGCCAGCATGGACAGGGGAAATTCACCCCTCCACTTT. It codes for CASMDRGNSPLHF.

The chain recombines TRBV13 with TRBJ1-2; TRBD1 matches at 9 bases. This CDR3 region has 13 residues. From germline, CDR1 is PRHDT and CDR2 FYEKMQ (reference sequence). The V segment lost 5 bases and the J segment 2 bases; nucleotides outside the gene matches: 0. CDR3 protein: CASSGQGNYGYTF. The CDR3 region has the DNA TGTGCCAGCAGCGGACAGGGGAACTATGGCTACACCTTC.

The J gene is TRBJ2-2, the V gene TRBV30, with 9 bases lining up with TRBD2. CDR1 GTSNPN and CDR2 SVGIG come from the germline V gene (reference sequence). V shed 3 bases, J shed 7 bases, and the junction held 6 bases outside the gene matches. The CDR3 extends over 14 amino acids. Here the CDR3 DNA reads TGTGCCTGGAGCCTGGGGACTAGCCGCGGGGAGCTGTTTTTT. It codes for CAWSLGTSRGELFF. Filled out from reference TRBV30 and TRBJ2-2, the complete variable domain reads SQTIHQWPATLVQPVGSPLSLECTVEGTSNPNLYWYRQAAGRGLQLLFYSVGIGQISSEVPQNLSASRPQDRQFILSSKKLLLSDSGFYLCAWSLGTSRGELFFGEGSRLTVL.

This clone appeared a few times. The rearrangement links TRBV30 to TRBJ2-7; D is ambiguous. The CDR3 runs 12 residues. Trimming stripped 3 bases from V and 2 bases from J, with 8 bases between. The germline V gene has CDR1 GTSNPN and CDR2 SVGIG (reference sequence). CDR3 in amino acids: CAWSETAYEQYF. CDR3 coding DNA: TGTGCCTGGAGCGAGACGGCCTACGAGCAGTACTTC.

This clone showed up just a few times. For the CDR3, the DNA is TGTGCCAGTAGTATAACCTGGAACTATGGCTACACCTTC. This codes for CASSITWNYGYTF. The chain couples TRBV19 to TRBJ1-2, with D uncertain. This CDR3 has 13 amino acids. With 2 bases removed from V and 2 bases from J, the gap between germline ends came to 6 bases. Per the germline V gene, CDR1 is LNHDA and CDR2 is SQIVND (reference sequence).

The V call is TRBV18, the J call TRBJ2-7; no reliable D call. Germline CDR1 and CDR2: KGHSH and LQKENI. Deletions cut 2 bases from V and 0 bases from J, with 14 bases between. The CDR3 length is 16 residues. CDR3 in DNA: TGTGCCAGCTCACCATCCATGGTTCGAGGCTCCTACGAGCAGTACTTC. Amino acid sequence: CASSPSMVRGSYEQYF.

In this sample, this clone turned up once. The chain uses TRBV2 and TRBJ1-2; possible D gene TRBD1, 6 bases. Germline V gene data show CDR1 as SNHLY and CDR2 as FYNNEI. Deletions cut 5 bases from V and 7 bases from J, with 14 bases between. This CDR3 is 13 amino acids long. The chain's CDR3 is CASSQQGWGGYTF. The CDR3 coding sequence is TGTGCCAGCAGTCAACAGGGTTGGGGTGGCTACACCTTC.

CDR3 DNA sequence: TGCGCCAGCAGCCAAGATAGGCTAGCGGGGGGGCCAGATGAGCAGTTCTTC. This codes for CASSQDRLAGGPDEQFF. This chain uses TRBV4-1 with TRBJ2-1; TRBD2 aligns across 12 bases. With V trimmed by 0 bases and J by 8 bases, 8 bases remained unmatched. CDR1 and CDR2 (germline): MGHRA, YSYEKL. The CDR3 has 17 amino acids.

The chain has TRBV6-5 and TRBJ1-3; D not certain. Germline CDR1 is MNHEY and CDR2 is SVGAGI. V was trimmed by 5 bases and J by 4 bases, leaving 12 bases between them. CDR3 size: 14 residues. The CDR3 DNA reads TGTGCCAGCAGTGAGGTGATGCGGGGAAACACCATATATTTT. Amino acid sequence: CASSEVMRGNTIYF.

The rearrangement joins TRBV6-1 to TRBJ2-7; the D gene is possibly TRBD1 (5 bases). V lost 6 bases and J lost 6, with 9 bases in between. The CDR3 loop spans 11 amino acids. Germline V gene data show CDR1 as MNHNS and CDR2 as SASEGT. In DNA, the CDR3 is TGTGCCAGCAGCCCAGGGCGCGAGCAGTACTTC. It codes for CASSPGREQYF.

J is TRBJ1-6 and V is TRBV4-1, with TRBD1 as a possible D gene (6 bases). The CDR3 runs 14 residues. V lost 4 bases to trimming and J lost 5 bases, with 9 bases between them. CDR1 is MGHRA and CDR2 is YSYEKL in the germline V gene. The DNA for the CDR3 is TGCGCCAGCAGCCGACAGGTTAATAATTCACCCCTCCACTTT. As protein: CASSRQVNNSPLHF.

The chain has TRBV30 and TRBJ2-1, with D perhaps matching TRBD2 (7 bases). Germline CDR1 reads GTSNPN; CDR2 reads SVGIG (reference sequence). Trimming removed 7 bases at V and 15 bases at J, with 19 bases between. The CDR3 sequence is 11 residues long. For the CDR3, the DNA is TGTGCCTCCGGGGGGCACCTATCGTCGTTCTTC. Encoded protein: CASGGHLSSFF.

V gene TRBV10-3 combines with J gene TRBJ2-7; 11 bases are a match to TRBD2. This CDR3 has 15 amino acids. Trimming took 3 bases from V and 2 from J; bases not matched to a gene: 3. Germline CDR1 reads ENHRY; CDR2 reads SYGVKD. In DNA, the CDR3 is TGTGCCATCAGTGAACTAGCGGGGGCCCCCTACGAGCAGTACTTC. Translated: CAISELAGAPYEQYF.

The chain couples TRBV6-1 to TRBJ1-1; the D is unclear. Germline assignment: CDR1 MNHNS and CDR2 SASEGT. The V end was cut by 7 bases, the J end by 5 bases, with 14 bases between. The CDR3 spans 13 residues. CDR3 protein: CASNWAGETEAFF. The CDR3 bases are TGTGCCAGCAACTGGGCTGGGGAAACTGAAGCTTTCTTT.

The V call is TRBV5-1, the J call TRBJ2-3, with 7 bases fitting TRBD1. Germline V CDR1 and CDR2: SGHRS, YFSETQ. CDR3 length: 15 residues. Trimming took 4 bases from V and 3 from J; bases not matched to a gene: 8. The CDR3: CASSPGQVRTDTQYF. As DNA, the CDR3 is TGCGCCAGCAGCCCCGGACAGGTTCGGACAGATACGCAGTATTTT.

V usage is TRBV5-4 and J usage is TRBJ2-5; D perhaps matches TRBD1 (7 bases). Germline loops: CDR1 SGHNT, CDR2 YYREEE (reference sequence). The germline V and J ends were trimmed by 5 bases and 5 bases, with 19 bases remaining between them. This CDR3 has 15 residues. This CDR3 is CASRPDRAGRETQYF. DNA of the CDR3: TGTGCCAGCAGACCTGACAGGGCGGGAAGGGAGACCCAGTACTTC.

This clone has just one count. The chain recombines TRBV30 with TRBJ2-7, with 7 bases matching TRBD1. The CDR3 spans 12 residues. Trimming removed 4 bases from V and 4 bases from J; junction bases left unmatched: 4. Germline CDR1 GTSNPN, CDR2 SVGIG (reference sequence). CDR3 region: CAWKTGIYEQYF. CDR3 coding DNA: TGTGCCTGGAAGACAGGGATATACGAGCAGTACTTC.

This clone was seen a handful of times. J is TRBJ1-5 and V is TRBV12-5, with no clear D. In germline, CDR1 is LGHNT, CDR2 FRNRAP. This CDR3 has 14 residues. V was shortened by 2 bases and J by 0 bases, with 5 bases between the two germline ends. This CDR3 is CASGLSNSNQPQHF. CDR3 coding DNA: TGTGCTAGTGGTTTGTCGAATAGCAATCAGCCCCAGCATTTT.

As to this clone: This may be a read error, as it is one base from a much larger clone. This rearrangement joins TRBV6-5 to TRBJ1-1; D unresolved. This CDR3 region has 10 residues. Trimming shortened V by 8 bases and J by 1 base, and 2 bases separated the two germline ends. The germline V gene encodes CDR1 MNHEY and CDR2 SVGAGI. In DNA, the CDR3 is TGTGCCAGCTGGAACACTGAAGCTTTCTTT. It is translated as CASWNTEAFF.

The CDR3 spells CASSFITRSSYEQYF. The DNA for the CDR3 is TGTGCCAGCAGCTTTATCACACGGAGCTCCTACGAGCAGTACTTC. The chain couples TRBV7-2 to TRBJ2-7, with no clear D. This CDR3 region has 15 residues. Trimming took off 3 bases at V and 0 bases at J, with 12 bases between the two ends. Germline-derived CDR1 and CDR2 are SGHTA and FQGNSA.

The CDR3 is CASSFTGRTDTQYF. CDR3 nucleotides: TGTGCCAGCAGCTTCACAGGGCGCACAGATACGCAGTATTTT. This chain links TRBV7-9 with TRBJ2-3, with D perhaps TRBD1 (6 bases). The V end was cut by 3 bases, the J end by 1 base, with 8 bases between. CDR1 is SEHNR and CDR2 is FQNEAQ in the germline V gene (reference sequence). The CDR3 is made up of 14 amino acids.

The chain carries TRBV7-8 and TRBJ2-7; D possibly matches TRBD1 or TRBD2 (6 bases each). Trimming removed 5 bases at V and 3 bases at J, with 17 bases between. CDR3 length equals 15 residues. Looked up from germline, CDR1 is SGHVS and CDR2 is FQNEAQ. For the CDR3, the DNA is TGTGCCAGCAGCCGACAGGAGGGGGGCCTCTACGAGCAGTACTTC. This encodes CASSRQEGGLYEQYF.

The V gene is TRBV7-8, the J gene TRBJ2-1; 9 bases line up with TRBD1. Germline V gives CDR1 SGHVS, CDR2 FQNEAQ. This CDR3 has 17 amino acids. V shed 2 bases and J 6 bases; nucleotides not matched to a gene: 11. Here the CDR3 reads CASSLTPLGTGFNEQFF. In DNA form, the CDR3 reads TGTGCCAGCAGCTTAACCCCTTTGGGGACAGGGTTCAATGAGCAGTTCTTC.